This T cell receptor beta chain was identified during a study of blood T cell repertoires in COVID-19. About the research overall: Sites across the United States, Italy and Spain contributed samples from acute and convalescent COVID-19. PBMCs, B-cell-depleted T cells, or T cells were the source of the cDNA or gDNA that made up the material.

The CDR3 runs to 14 residues. After removal of 3 bases from V and 6 bases from J, the junction contained 4 bases not matched to a gene. The V gene's germline CDR1 is SNHLY and CDR2 FYNNEI. In the authors' workflow: Amplifying reference gene primers gave estimates of nucleated cell counts. The protocol was immunoSEQ multiplex PCR, while the TCRdb copy is restricted to in-frame clones and leaves out a portion. V, J and clone size are those of that table, while D and trimming were read from the DNA. The sample shows over 200,000 clones, 92% of them seen only once. Followed longitudinally, the Seattle patients had been enrolled during active infection.

Sequencing used peripheral blood. This chain links TRBV2 with TRBJ2-1, with 8 bases that match TRBD2. This sequence was found in a man aged 55 to 69 with COVID-19, enrolled during active disease. Here the CDR3 reads CASSEAGGSNEQFF. DNA of the CDR3: TGTGCCAGCAGTGAGGCGGGAGGTAGCAATGAGCAGTTCTTC.